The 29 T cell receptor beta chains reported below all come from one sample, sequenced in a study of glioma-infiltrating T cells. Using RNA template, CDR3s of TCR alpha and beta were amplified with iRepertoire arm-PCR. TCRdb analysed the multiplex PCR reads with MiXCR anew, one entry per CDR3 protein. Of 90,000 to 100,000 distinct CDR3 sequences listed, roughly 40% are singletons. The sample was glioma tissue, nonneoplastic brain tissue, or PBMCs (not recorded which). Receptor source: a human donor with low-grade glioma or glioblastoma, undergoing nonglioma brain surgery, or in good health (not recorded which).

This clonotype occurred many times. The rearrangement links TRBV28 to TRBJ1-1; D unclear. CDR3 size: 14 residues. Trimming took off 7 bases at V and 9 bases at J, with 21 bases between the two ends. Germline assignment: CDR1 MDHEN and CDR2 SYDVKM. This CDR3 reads CASKAEYDPPQAFF. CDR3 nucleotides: TGTGCCAGCAAGGCGGAATATGATCCCCCGCAAGCTTTCTTT.

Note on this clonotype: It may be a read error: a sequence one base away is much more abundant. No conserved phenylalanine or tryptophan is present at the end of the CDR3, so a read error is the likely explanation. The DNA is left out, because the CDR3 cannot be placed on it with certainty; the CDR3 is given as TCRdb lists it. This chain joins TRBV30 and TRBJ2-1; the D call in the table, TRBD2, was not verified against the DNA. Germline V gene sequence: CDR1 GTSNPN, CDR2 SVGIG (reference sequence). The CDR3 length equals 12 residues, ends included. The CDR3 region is CAWSVQFGTIFL.

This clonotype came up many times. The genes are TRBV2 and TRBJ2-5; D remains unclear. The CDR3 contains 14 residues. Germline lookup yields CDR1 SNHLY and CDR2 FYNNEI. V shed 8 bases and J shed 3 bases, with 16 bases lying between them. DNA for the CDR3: TGTGCCAGCGCCCCCCTGCCCAACAAAGAGACCCAGTACTTC. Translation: CASAPLPNKETQYF.

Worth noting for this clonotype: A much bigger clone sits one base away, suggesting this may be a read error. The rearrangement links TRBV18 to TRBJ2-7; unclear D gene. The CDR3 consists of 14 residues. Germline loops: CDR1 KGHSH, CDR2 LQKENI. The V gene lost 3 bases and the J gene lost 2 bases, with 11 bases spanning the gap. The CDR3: CASSPSAGPYEQYF. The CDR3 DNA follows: TGTGCCAGCTCACCCTCTGCAGGCCCCTACGAGCAGTACTTC.

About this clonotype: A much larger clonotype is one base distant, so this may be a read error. The CDR3 is CACKPGPDTQYF. The DNA of the CDR3 is TGTGCCTGCAAACCGGGACCAGATACGCAGTATTTT. The rearrangement uses TRBV12-3 or TRBV12-4 and TRBJ2-3, with D possibly called TRBD1 or TRBD2 (5 bases each). This CDR3 region has 12 residues. V was trimmed by 11 bases and J by 4 bases, leaving 13 bases between them.

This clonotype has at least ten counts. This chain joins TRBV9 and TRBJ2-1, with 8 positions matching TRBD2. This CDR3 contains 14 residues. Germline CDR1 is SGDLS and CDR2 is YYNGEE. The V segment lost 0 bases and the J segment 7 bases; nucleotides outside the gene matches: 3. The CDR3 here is CASSVDLAGNEQFF. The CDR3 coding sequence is TGTGCCAGCAGCGTAGATCTAGCGGGTAATGAGCAGTTCTTC.

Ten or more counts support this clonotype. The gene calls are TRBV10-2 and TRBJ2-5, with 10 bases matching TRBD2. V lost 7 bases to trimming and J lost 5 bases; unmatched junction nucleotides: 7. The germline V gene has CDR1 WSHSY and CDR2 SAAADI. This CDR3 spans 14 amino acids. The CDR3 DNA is TGCGCCAGCAAGGCTAGCGGGGGAGGGGAGACCCAGTACTTC. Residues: CASKASGGGETQYF.

CDR3 DNA: TGTGCCAGCAGCTTTGGAAAGACAGGGATTCTATTGAATGAGCAGTTCTTC. It encodes CASSFGKTGILLNEQFF. The genes are TRBV5-6 and TRBJ2-1; 7 nucleotides match TRBD1. The V gene's germline CDR1 is SGHDT and CDR2 YYEEEE. The CDR3 extends over 17 amino acids. V lost 2 bases to trimming and J lost 7 bases; unmatched junction nucleotides: 15.

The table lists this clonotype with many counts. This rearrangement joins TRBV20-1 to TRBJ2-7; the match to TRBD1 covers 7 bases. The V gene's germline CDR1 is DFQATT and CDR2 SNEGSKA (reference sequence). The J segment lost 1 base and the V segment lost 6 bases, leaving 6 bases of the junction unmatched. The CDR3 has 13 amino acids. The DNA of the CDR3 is TGCAGTGCAGACAGGGCCTCTTCCTACGAGCAGTACTTC. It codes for CSADRASSYEQYF.

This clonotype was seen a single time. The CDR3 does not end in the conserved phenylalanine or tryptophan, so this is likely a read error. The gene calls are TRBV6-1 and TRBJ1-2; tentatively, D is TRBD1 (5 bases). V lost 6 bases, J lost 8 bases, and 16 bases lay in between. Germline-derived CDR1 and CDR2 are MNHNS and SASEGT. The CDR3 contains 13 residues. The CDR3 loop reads CASRSGARQGYTS. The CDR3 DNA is TGTGCCAGCAGGAGTGGGGCCCGACAGGGCTACACCTCC.

The CDR3 bases are TGTGCCAGCAGTTCTCGGGGACTAGCGGGACGCTCTAATCGGCAGTTCTTC. This encodes CASSSRGLAGRSNRQFF. The rearrangement links TRBV6-2 or TRBV6-3 to TRBJ2-1, with TRBD2 matching 13 bases. The CDR3 loop spans 17 amino acids. V gave up 4 bases and J gave up 12 bases; unmatched junction bases: 15. Germline V gene data show CDR1 as MNHEY and CDR2 as SVGEGT.

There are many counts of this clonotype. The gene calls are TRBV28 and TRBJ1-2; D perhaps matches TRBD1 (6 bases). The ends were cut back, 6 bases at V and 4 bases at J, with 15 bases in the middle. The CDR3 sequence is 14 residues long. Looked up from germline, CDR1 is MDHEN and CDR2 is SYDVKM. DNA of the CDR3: TGTGCCAGCAGCCCACAGGGCTCGGGCTATGGCTACACCTTC. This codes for CASSPQGSGYGYTF.

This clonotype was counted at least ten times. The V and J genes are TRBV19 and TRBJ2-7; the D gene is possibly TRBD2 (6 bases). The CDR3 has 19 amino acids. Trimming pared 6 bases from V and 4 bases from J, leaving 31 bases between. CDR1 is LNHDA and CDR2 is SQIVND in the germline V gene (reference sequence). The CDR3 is CASSSRGRASRSGRYEQYF. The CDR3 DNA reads TGTGCCAGTAGCAGTCGAGGACGGGCCTCTCGGAGTGGGAGGTACGAGCAGTACTTC.

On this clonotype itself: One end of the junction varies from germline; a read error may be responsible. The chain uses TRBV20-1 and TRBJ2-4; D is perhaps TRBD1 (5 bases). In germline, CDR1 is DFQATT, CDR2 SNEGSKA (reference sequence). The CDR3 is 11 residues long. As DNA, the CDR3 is TGCAGTGCTAGAGAGTGTGACAGTATTAAGTTC. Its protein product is CSARECDSIKF.

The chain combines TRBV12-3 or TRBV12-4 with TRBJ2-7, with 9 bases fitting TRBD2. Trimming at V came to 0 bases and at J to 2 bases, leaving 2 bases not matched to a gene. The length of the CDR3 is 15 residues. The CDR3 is CASSLASGRTYEQYF. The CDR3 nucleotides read TGTGCCAGCAGTTTAGCTAGCGGGAGAACCTACGAGCAGTACTTC.

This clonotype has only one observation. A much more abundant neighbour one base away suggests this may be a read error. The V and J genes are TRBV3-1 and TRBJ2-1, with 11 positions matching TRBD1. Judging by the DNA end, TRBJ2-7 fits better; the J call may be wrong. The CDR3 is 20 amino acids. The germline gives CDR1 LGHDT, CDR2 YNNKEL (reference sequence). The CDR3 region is CASSPWLGQGESSSYNEQYF. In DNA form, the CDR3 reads TGTGCCAGCAGCCCATGGTTGGGACAGGGGGAATCAAGCTCCTACAATGAGCAGTACTTC.

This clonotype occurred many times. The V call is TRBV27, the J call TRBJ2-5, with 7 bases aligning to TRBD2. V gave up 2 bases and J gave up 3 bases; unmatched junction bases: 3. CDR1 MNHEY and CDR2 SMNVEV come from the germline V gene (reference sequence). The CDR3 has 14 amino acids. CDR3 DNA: TGTGCCAGCAGTTTAAGGGCGGGAGAAGAGACCCAGTACTTC. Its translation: CASSLRAGEETQYF.

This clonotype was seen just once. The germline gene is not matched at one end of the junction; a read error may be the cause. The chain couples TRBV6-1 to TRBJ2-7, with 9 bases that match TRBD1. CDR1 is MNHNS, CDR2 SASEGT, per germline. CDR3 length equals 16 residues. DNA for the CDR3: TGTGCCTGCAGCCCGACTGGGACAGGGTCAGGCCGCGAGCAGTACTTC. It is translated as CACSPTGTGSGREQYF.

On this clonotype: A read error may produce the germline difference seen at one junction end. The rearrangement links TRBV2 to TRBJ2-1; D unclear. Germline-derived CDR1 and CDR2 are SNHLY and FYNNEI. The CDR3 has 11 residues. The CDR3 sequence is CASIPYNEQFF. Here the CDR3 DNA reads TGTGCCAGCATCCCTTACAATGAGCAATTCTTC. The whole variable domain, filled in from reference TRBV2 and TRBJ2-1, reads EPEVTQTPSHQVTQMGQEVILRCVPISNHLYFYWYRQILGQKVEFLVSFYNNEISEKSEIFDDQFSVERPDGSNFTLKIRSTKLEDSAMYFCASIPYNEQFFGPGTRLTVL.

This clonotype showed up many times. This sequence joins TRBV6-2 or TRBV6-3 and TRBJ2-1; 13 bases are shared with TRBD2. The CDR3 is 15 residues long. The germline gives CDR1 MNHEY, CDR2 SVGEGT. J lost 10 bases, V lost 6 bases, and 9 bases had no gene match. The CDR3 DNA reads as TGTGCCAGCAGGGGGACTAGCGGGATGGGGAAGGAGCAGTTCTTC. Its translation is CASRGTSGMGKEQFF.

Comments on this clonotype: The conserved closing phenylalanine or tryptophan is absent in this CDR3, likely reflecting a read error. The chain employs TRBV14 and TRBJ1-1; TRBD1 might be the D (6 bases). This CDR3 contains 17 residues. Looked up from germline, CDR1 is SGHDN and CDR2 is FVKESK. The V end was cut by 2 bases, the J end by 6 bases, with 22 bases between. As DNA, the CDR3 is TGTGCCAGCAGCCAACGAAACACAGGGTCCAAGGGACCTGAAGCTTTCCTT. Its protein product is CASSQRNTGSKGPEAFL.

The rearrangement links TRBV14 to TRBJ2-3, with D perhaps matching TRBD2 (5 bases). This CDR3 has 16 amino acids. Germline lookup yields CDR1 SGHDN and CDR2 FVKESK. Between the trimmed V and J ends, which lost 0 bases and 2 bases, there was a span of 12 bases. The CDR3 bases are TGTGCCAGCAGCCAAGATGCGAGGGCCGACACAGATACGCAGTATTTT. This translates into CASSQDARADTDTQYF.

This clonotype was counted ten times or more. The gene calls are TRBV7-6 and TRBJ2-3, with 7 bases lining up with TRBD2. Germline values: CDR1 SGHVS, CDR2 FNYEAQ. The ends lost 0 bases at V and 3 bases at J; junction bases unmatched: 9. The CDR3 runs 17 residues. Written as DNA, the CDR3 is TGTGCCAGCAGCTTAGCCCTTGGCGGGAGAGGGACAGATACGCAGTATTTT. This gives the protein CASSLALGGRGTDTQYF.

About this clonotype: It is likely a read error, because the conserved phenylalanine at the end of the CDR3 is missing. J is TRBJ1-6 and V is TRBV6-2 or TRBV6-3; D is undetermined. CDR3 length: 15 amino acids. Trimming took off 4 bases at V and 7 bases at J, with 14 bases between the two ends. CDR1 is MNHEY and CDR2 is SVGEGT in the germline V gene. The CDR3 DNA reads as TGTGCCAGCAGTTCCGGGCCCCAACAAAATTCACCCCTCCACTCT. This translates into CASSSGPQQNSPLHS.

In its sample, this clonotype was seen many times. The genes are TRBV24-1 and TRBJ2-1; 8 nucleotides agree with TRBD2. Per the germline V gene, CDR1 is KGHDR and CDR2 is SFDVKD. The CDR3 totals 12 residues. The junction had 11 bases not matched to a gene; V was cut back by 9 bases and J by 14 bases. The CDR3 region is CATSRGGGLEFF. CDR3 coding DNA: TGTGCCACCTCCCGGGGCGGGGGGTTGGAGTTCTTC.

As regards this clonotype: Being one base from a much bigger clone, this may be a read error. Here the CDR3 DNA reads TGCTCCAGCAGCAAAAGCGGGACTAGCGGCGGGGAGCTGTTTTTT. Translated, it gives CSSSKSGTSGGELFF. The chain joins TRBV5-1 to TRBJ2-2; 11 nucleotides agree with TRBD2. This CDR3 comprises 15 residues. Germline V gene data show CDR1 as SGHRS and CDR2 as YFSETQ.

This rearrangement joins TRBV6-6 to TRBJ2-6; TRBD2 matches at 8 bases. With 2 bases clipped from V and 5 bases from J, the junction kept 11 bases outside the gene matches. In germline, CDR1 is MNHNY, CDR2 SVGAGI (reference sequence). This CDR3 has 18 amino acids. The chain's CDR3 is CASSYRGLASGRANVLTF. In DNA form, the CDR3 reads TGTGCCAGCAGTTACAGAGGACTAGCCTCTGGACGGGCCAACGTCCTGACTTTC.

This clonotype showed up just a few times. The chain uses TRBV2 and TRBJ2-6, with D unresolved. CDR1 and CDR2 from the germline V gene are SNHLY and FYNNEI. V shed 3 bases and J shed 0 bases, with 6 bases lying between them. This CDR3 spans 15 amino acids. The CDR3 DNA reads TGTGCCAGCAGTGAGGAGACCTCTGGGGCCAACGTCCTGACTTTC. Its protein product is CASSEETSGANVLTF.

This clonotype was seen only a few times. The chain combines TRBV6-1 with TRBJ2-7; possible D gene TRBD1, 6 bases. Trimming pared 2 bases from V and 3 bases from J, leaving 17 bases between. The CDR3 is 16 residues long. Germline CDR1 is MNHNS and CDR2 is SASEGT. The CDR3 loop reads CASSEFPRRTDYEQYF. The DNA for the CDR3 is TGTGCCAGCAGTGAATTTCCGCGCCGGACAGACTACGAGCAGTACTTC.